This TCR beta chain is from a study of shared clonotypes between healthy human individuals. Concerning this clone itself: Its antigen is still unknown.

The DNA input per sorted-subset replicate PCR was 150 to 200 ng, corresponding to roughly 30,000 T cell genomes. TCRdb's table, derived via immunoSEQ multiplex PCR, lists solely in-frame clones and lacks some. This sample has around 1 million clones, with roughly 72% found just once. Broader study findings: Naive CD4 clonotype sharing across a handful of donors was 4% to 5.5%. Clonotype sharing among donors likely depends on sequencing depth.

The source material was memory CD4+ T cells sorted from blood. The subset: CD45RA-negative fraction. This clonotype was sampled from a man between 18 and 29 years old in good health.

The CDR3 here is CAIGKANEKLFF. The CDR3 region has the DNA TGTGCCATCGGCAAGGCTAATGAAAAACTGTTTTTT. The chain carries TRBV10-3 and TRBJ1-4, with D unresolved. Germline CDR1 and CDR2: ENHRY and SYGVKD. V lost 8 bases and J lost 3, with 7 bases in between. CDR3 length equals 12 residues.